This TCR beta chain was recorded in a study of CD4 and CD8 cells across lung adenocarcinoma regions. Donors had localized lung adenocarcinoma, a non-small cell lung cancer. The CDR3 is made up of 14 amino acids. Trimming stripped 5 bases from V and 5 bases from J, with 15 bases between. The V gene's germline CDR1 is MNHEY and CDR2 SVGEGT. Via MiXCR, TCRdb re-called the PCR reads, giving one row per CDR3 protein. The sample lists roughly 6,500 distinct CDR3 sequences, about 51% occurring once. This chain uses TRBV6-2 or TRBV6-3 with TRBJ2-5; the D gene is possibly TRBD2 (8 bases). Source material: CD8+ T cells from the center of a lung tumor. The receptor's source is a female donor with lung adenocarcinoma. The CD4 and CD8 labels of this study may be unreliable. The CDR3 reads CASSRSGTDETQYF. As DNA, the CDR3 is TGTGCCAGCAGTCGTAGCGGGACAGATGAGACCCAGTACTTC.